The entry that follows covers one T cell receptor beta chain sequence. In the original processing: The assay estimated nucleated cells by amplifying reference gene primers. Sequenced by immunoSEQ multiplex PCR; TCRdb stores in-frame clones only, minus some. V and J calls and clone size come straight from that table; D and trimming were deduced from the DNA. The sample contains 100,000 to 150,000 clones, around 81% of which appear only once. The source of the sample is a study of blood T cell repertoires in COVID-19. Study summary: Italy, Spain and the United States were the sources of the convalescent and acute COVID-19 samples. T cells, B-cell-depleted T cells, or PBMCs provided the cDNA or gDNA that served as material.

Sequenced sample: peripheral blood. The receptor comes from a woman aged 45-60 years with acute or convalescent COVID-19.

CDR3 residues: CASSQEGLAGGRAYNEQFF. The CDR3 coding sequence is TGCGCCAGCAGCCAAGAGGGGCTAGCGGGGGGTCGGGCCTACAATGAGCAGTTCTTC. This chain connects TRBV4-1 to TRBJ2-1, with 11 nucleotides matching TRBD2. The CDR3 covers 19 residues. J was trimmed by 2 bases and V by 0 bases; bases with no gene match: 9. Germline CDR1 and CDR2: MGHRA and YSYEKL.